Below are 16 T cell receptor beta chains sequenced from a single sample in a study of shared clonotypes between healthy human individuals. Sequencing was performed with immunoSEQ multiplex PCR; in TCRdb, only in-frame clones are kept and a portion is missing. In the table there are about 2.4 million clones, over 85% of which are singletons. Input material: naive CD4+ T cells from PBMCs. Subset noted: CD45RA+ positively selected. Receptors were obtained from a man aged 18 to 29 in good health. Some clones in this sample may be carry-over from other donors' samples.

CDR3 nucleotide sequence: TGTGCCAGCAGCTTACAGGCGGGCACCGAAGAGACCCAGTACTTC. It codes for CASSLQAGTEETQYF. The V call is TRBV7-3, the J call TRBJ2-5; D perhaps matches TRBD2 (5 bases). Trimming cost V 2 bases and J 3 bases, with 13 bases left between them. CDR1 and CDR2 from the germline V gene are SGHTA and FQGTGA. The CDR3 loop spans 15 amino acids.

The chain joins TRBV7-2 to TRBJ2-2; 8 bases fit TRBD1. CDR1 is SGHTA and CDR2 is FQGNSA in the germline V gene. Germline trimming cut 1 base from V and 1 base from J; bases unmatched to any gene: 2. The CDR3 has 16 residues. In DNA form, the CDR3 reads TGTGCCAGCAGCTTAGTAGGGACAGGGAACACCGGGGAGCTGTTTTTT. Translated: CASSLVGTGNTGELFF.

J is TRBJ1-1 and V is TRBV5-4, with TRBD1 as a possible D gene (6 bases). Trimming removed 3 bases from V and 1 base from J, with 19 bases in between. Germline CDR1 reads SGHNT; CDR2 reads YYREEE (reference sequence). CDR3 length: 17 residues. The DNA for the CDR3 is TGTGCCAGCAGCTCTAAATCACGGGGGGGGCCGAACACTGAAGCTTTCTTT. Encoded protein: CASSSKSRGGPNTEAFF.

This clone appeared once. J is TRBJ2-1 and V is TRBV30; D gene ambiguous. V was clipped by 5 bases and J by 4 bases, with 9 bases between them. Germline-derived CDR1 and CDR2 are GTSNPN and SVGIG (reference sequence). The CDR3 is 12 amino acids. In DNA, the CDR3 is TGTGCCTGGGGCTCGGAGTACAATGAGCAGTTCTTC. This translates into CAWGSEYNEQFF.

In DNA form, the CDR3 reads TGTGCCAGCAGTTGGATGTACGAGGGCCCTTTATACTTC. Protein product: CASSWMYEGPLYF. V and J are TRBV6-5 and TRBJ2-5; perhaps TRBD2 as D (5 bases). The germline gives CDR1 MNHEY, CDR2 SVGAGI. The ends were cut back, 4 bases at V and 14 bases at J, with 20 bases in the middle. The CDR3 is made up of 13 amino acids.

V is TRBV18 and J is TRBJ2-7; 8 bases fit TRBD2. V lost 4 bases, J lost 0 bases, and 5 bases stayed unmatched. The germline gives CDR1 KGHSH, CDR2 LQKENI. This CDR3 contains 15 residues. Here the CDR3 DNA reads TGTGCCAGCTCACGGGAGCGGGGGAGCTCCTACGAGCAGTACTTC. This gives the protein CASSRERGSSYEQYF. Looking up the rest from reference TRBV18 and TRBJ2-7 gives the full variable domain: NAGVMQNPRHLVRRRGQEARLRCSPMKGHSHVYWYRQLPEEGLKFMVYLQKENIIDESGMPKERFSAEFPKEGPSILRIQQVVRGDSAAYFCASSRERGSSYEQYFGPGTRLTVT.

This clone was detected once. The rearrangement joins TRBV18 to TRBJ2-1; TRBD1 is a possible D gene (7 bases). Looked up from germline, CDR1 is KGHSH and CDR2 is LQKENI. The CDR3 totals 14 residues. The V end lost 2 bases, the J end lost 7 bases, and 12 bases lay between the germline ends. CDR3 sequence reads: CASSPSRGENEQFF. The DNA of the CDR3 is TGTGCCAGCTCACCAAGCAGGGGGGAAAATGAGCAGTTCTTC.

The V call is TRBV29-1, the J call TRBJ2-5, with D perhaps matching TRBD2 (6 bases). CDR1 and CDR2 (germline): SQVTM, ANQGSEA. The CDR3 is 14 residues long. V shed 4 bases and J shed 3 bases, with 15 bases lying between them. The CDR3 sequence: CSVAQGLKEETQYF. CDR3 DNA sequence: TGCAGCGTTGCCCAGGGACTGAAGGAAGAGACCCAGTACTTC.

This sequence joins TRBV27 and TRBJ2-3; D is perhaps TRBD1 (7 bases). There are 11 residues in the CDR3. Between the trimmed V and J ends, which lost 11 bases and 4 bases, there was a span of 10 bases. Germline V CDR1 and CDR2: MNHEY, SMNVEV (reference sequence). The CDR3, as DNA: TGTGCCGCCAGGGGGGCAGATACGCAGTATTTT. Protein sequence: CAARGADTQYF.

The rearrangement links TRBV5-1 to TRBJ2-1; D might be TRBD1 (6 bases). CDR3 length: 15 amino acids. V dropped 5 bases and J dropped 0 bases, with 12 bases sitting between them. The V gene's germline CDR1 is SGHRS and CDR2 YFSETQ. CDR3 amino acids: CASSQGPSSYNEQFF. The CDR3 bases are TGCGCCAGCAGTCAGGGGCCGAGCTCCTACAATGAGCAGTTCTTC.

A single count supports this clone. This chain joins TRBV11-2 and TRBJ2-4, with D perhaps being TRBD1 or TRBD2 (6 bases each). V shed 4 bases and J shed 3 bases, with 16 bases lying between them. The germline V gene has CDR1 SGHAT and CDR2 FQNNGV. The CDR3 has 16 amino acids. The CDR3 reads CASSSGALAGKNIQYF. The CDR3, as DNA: TGTGCCAGCAGCTCGGGGGCCTTGGCGGGCAAAAACATTCAGTACTTC. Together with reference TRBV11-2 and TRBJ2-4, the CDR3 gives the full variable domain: EAGVAQSPRYKIIEKRQSVAFWCNPISGHATLYWYQQILGQGPKLLIQFQNNGVVDDSQLPKDRFSAERLKGVDSTLKIQPAKLEDSAVYLCASSSGALAGKNIQYFGAGTRLSVL.

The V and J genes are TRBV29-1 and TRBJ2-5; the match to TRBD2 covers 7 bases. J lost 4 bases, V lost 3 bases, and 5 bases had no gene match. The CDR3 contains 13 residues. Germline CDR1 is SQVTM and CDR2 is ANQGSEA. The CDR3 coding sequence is TGCAGCGTTGATGCGGGGGACCCAGAGACCCAGTACTTC. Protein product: CSVDAGDPETQYF.

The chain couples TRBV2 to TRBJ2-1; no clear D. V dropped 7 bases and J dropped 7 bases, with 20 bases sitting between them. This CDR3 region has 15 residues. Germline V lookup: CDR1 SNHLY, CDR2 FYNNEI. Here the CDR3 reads CASISKAVRSNEQFF. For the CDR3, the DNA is TGTGCCAGCATTTCTAAGGCGGTTCGGTCTAATGAGCAGTTCTTC.

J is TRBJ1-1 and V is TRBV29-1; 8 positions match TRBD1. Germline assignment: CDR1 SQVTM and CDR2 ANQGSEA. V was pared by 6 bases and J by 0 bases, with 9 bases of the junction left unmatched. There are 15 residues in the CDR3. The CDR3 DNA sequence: TGCAGCGTGGGACAGGAGAACCTCATGAACACTGAAGCTTTCTTT. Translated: CSVGQENLMNTEAFF.

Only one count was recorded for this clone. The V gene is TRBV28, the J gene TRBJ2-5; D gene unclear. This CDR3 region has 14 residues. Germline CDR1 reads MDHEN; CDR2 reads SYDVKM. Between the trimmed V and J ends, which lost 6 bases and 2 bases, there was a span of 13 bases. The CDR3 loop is CASRRFPWQETQYF. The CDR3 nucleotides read TGTGCCAGCAGGAGGTTTCCGTGGCAAGAGACCCAGTACTTC.

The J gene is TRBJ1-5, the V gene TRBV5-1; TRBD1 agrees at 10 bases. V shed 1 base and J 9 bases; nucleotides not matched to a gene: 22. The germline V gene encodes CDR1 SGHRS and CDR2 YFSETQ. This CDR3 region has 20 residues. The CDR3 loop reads CASSLIGGYGTGALGRPQHF. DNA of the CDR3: TGCGCCAGCAGCTTGATTGGAGGGTACGGGACAGGGGCGCTGGGAAGGCCCCAGCATTTT. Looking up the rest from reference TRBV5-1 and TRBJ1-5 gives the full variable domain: KAGVTQTPRYLIKTRGQQVTLSCSPISGHRSVSWYQQTPGQGLQFLFEYFSETQRNKGNFPGRFSGRQFSNSRSEMNVSTLELGDSALYLCASSLIGGYGTGALGRPQHFGDGTRLSIL.